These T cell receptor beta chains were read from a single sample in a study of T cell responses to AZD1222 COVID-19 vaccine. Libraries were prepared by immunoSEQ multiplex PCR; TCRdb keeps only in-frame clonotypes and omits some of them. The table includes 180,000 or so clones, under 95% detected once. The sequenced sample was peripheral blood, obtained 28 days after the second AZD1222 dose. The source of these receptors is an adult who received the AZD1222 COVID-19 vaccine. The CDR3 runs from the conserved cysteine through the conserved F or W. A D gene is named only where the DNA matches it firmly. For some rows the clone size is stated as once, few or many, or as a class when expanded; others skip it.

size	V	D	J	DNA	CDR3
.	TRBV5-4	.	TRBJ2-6	TGTGCCAGCAGCCTCAAGGGGACAACTTCTGGGGCCAACGTCCTGACTTTC	CASSLKGTTSGANVLTF
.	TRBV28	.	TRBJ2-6	TGTGCCAGCAGTTTTTCTTGGGGGAGTGGGGCCAACGTCCTGACTTTC	CASSFSWGSGANVLTF
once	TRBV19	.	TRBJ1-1	TGTGCCAGTAGTACACCCGGGCTGAACACTGAAGCTTTCTTT	CASSTPGLNTEAFF
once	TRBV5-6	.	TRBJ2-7	TGTGCCAGCAGCTTGGTTGACCCCTACGAGCAGTACTTC	CASSLVDPYEQYF
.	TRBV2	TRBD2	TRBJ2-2	TGTGCCAGCAGCGGACTAGTGGGTATTTCCACCGGGGAGCTGTTTTTT	CASSGLVGISTGELFF
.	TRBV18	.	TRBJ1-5	TGTGCCAGCTCAGGGGGCGATCAGCCCCAGCATTTT	CASSGGDQPQHF
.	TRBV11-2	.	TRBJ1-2	TGTGCCAGCAGCTCCCCAAAAGGGGATAACTATGGCTACACCTTC	CASSSPKGDNYGYTF
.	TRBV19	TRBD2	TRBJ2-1	TGTGCCAGTAGCCACGCGCTAAGTGGGGGAGGGCCAGGTAATGAGCAGTTCTTC	CASSHALSGGGPGNEQFF
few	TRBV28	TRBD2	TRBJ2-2	TGTGCCACGATGTGGGGAGGGACCGGGGAGCTGTTTTTT	CATMWGGTGELFF
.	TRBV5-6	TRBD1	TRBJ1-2	TGTGCCAGCAGCTTGGCCGGGACAGGGGTAGGAGGCTACACCTTC	CASSLAGTGVGGYTF
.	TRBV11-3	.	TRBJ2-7	TGTGCCAGCAGCTTAGCCCCCGGGACTGCCTACGAGCAGTACTTC	CASSLAPGTAYEQYF
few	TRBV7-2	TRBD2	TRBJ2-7	TGTGCCAGCAGCTCGACTAGCGGGAGGCGCTACGAGCAGTACTTC	CASSSTSGRRYEQYF
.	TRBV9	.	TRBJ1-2	TGTGCCAGCAGCGTAGAAGGCACCTATGGCTACACCTTC	CASSVEGTYGYTF
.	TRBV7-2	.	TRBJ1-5	TGTGCCAGCAGCTCCCGGGGGGATCAGCCCCAGCATTTT	CASSSRGDQPQHF
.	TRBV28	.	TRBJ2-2	TGTGCCAGCAGTTCTCCGGGTGGGGGGACCGGGGAGCTGTTTTTT	CASSSPGGGTGELFF
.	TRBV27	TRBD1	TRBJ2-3	TGTGCCAGCAGTTCAGAGGGGACAGGGGCAGATACGCAGTATTTT	CASSSEGTGADTQYF
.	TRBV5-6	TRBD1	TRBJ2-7	TGTGCCAGCAGCTTGGTTCAGGGGGCCAACGAGCAGTACTTC	CASSLVQGANEQYF
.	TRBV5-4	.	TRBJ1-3	TGTGCCAGCAGCCCGGATGTTTCTGGAAACACCATATATTTT	CASSPDVSGNTIYF
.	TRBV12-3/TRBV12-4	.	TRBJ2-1	TGTGCCAGCAGTGGGACGGTTCATGGTGAGCAGTTCTTC	CASSGTVHGEQFF
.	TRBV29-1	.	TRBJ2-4	TGCAGCGTGACGACCATAGCCAAAAACATTCAGTACTTC	CSVTTIAKNIQYF
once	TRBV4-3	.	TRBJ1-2	TGCGCCAGCAGCCAAGATCCTCGGGGTGGAGGCTACACCTTC	CASSQDPRGGGYTF
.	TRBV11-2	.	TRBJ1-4	TGTGCCAGCAGTCGGGGTTGGGGCGAAAAACTGTTTTTT	CASSRGWGEKLFF
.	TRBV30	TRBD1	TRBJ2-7	TGTGCCTCCACTACCGGGACAGGGGGCGAGCAGCAGTACTTC	CASTTGTGGEQQYF
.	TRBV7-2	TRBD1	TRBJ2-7	TGTGCCAGCAGCCCGCGGATGGTGGGGACAGCCTCCTACGAGCAGTACTTC	CASSPRMVGTASYEQYF
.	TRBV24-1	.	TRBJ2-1	TGTGCCACCAGTGATGCGACAGGTAGTACTTACAATGAGCAGTTCTTC	CATSDATGSTYNEQFF
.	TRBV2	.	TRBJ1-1	TGTGCCAGCCGGCGGGGGGCCCCGAACACTGAAGCTTTCTTT	CASRRGAPNTEAFF
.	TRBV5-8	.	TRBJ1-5	TGTGCCAGCAGCCCCCGTCGGGGGGGGAGAGGCAATCAGCCCCAGCATTTT	CASSPRRGGRGNQPQHF
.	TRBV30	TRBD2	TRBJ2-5	TGTGCCTGGCGGTCCGGGACTAGCGGGGGGGCAGGGGAGACCCAGTACTTC	CAWRSGTSGGAGETQYF
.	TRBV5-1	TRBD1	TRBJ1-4	TGCGCCAGCAGCCGGGACAGGGACCCCGGCCGGCTGTTTTTT	CASSRDRDPGRLFF
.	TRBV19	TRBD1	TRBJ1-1	TGTGCCAGTAGTTACAGGGGTTGGGAAGCTTTCTTT	CASSYRGWEAFF
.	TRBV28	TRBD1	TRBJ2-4	TGTGCCAGCAGTTTAGGGAAGACAGGGACCAAAAACATTCAGTACTTC	CASSLGKTGTKNIQYF
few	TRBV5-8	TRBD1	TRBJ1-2	TGTGCCAGCAGCCCGGGACAGAGATATGGCTACACCTTC	CASSPGQRYGYTF
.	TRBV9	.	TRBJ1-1	TGTGCCAGCAGCCCACAAGGGGGGTTAGAAGCTTTCTTT	CASSPQGGLEAFF
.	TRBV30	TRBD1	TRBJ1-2	TGTGCTGCGGAGATGGAGGGGGCGGCGAAGGGCTACACCTTC	CAAEMEGAAKGYTF
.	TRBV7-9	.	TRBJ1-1	TGTGCCAGCAGCTTAGGGGACCGACCGAACACTGAAGCTTTCTTT	CASSLGDRPNTEAFF